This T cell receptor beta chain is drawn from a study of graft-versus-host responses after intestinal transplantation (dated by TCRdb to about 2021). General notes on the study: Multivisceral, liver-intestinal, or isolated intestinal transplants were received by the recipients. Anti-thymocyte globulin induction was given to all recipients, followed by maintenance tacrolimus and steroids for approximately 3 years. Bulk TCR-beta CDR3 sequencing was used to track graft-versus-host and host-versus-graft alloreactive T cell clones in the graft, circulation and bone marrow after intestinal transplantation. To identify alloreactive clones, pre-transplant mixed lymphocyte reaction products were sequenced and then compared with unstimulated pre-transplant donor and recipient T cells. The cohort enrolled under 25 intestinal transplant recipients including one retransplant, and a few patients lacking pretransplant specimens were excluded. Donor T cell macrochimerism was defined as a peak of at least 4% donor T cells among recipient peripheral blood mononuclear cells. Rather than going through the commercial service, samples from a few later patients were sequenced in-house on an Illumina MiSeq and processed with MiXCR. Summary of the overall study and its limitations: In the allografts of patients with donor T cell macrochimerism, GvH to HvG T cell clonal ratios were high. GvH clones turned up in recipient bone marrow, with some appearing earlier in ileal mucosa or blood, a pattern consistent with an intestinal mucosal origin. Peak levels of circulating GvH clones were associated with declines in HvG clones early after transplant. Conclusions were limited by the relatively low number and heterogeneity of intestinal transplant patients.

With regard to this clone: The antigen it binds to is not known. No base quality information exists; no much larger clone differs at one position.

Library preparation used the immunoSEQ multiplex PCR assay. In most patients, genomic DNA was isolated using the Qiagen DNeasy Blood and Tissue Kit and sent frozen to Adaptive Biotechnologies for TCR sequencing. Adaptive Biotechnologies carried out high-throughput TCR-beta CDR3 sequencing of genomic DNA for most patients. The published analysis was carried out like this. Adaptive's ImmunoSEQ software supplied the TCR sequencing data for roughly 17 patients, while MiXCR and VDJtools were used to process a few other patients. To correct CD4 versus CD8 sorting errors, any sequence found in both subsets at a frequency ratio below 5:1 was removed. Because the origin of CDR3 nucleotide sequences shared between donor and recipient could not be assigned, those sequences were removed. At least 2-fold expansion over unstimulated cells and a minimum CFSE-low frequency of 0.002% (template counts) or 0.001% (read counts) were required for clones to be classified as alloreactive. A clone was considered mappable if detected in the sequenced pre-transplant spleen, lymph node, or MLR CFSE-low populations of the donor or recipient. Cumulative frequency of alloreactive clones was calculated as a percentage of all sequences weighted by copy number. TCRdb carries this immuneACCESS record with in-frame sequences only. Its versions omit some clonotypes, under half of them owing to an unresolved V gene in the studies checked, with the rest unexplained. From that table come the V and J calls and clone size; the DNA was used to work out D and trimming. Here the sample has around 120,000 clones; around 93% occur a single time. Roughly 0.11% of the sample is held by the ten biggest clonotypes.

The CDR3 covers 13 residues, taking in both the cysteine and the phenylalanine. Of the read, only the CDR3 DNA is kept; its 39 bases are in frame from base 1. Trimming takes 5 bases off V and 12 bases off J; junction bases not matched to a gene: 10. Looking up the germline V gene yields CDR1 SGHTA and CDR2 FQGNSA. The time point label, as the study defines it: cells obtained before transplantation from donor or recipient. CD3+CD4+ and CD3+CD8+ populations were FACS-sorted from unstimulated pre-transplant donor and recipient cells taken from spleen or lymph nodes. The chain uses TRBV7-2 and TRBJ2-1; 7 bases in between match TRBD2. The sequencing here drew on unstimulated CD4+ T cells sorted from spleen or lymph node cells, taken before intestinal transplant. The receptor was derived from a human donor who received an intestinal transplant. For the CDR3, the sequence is CASSPRREGWQFF. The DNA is TGTGCCAGCAGCCCCAGGAGGGAGGGCTGGCAGTTCTTC. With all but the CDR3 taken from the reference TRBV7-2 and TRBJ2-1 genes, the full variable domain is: GAGVSQSPSNKVTEKGKDVELRCDPISGHTALYWYRQSLGQGLEFLIYFQGNSAPDKSGLPSDRFSAERTGGSVSTLTIQRTQQEDSAVYLCASSPRREGWQFFGPGTRLTVL.